This is a list of T cell receptor beta chains from one sample in a study of OX40 agonist ivuxolimab in advanced cancers. Clones were sequenced by immunoSEQ multiplex PCR, and TCRdb holds only the in-frame ones, with some missing. The sample includes approximately 74,000 clones, roughly 87% of them seen just once. The sample consisted of CD4+ or CD8+ T cells sorted from blood, taken in a trial of the OX40 agonist ivuxolimab. Every receptor here comes from an adult with an advanced solid tumor such as melanoma, head and neck, liver or kidney cancer. The CDR3 runs from the conserved cysteine through the conserved F or W. The D gene is left open where the match is weak. Size tells how often a clone was seen (once, few, many) or the class of an expanded clone, and some rows leave it out.

J gene	clone size	V gene	D gene	CDR3 DNA	CDR3 protein
TRBJ2-3	-	TRBV2	TRBD2	TGTGCCAGCAGTGAAGCGCGGCGGGGGGAGGGAGATACGCAGTATTTT	CASSEARRGEGDTQYF
TRBJ2-2	-	TRBV4-1	-	TGCGCCAGCAGCCAAGATCACCCTAGCAGTGACACCGGGGAGCTGTTTTTT	CASSQDHPSSDTGELFF
TRBJ1-1	once	TRBV7-8	TRBD1	TGTGCCAGCAGCCCACTGGACAGGGCGGGGGCTTTCTTT	CASSPLDRAGAFF
TRBJ1-1	-	TRBV15	-	TGTGCCACCAGCAGCAGAGCTCCCGAAGCTTTCTTT	CATSSRAPEAFF
TRBJ1-5	-	TRBV21-1	-	TGTGCCAGCAGTTACTCCAGCCAGCCCCAGCATTTT	CASSYSSQPQHF
TRBJ1-2	-	TRBV19	TRBD1	TGTGCCAGTAGTATAGTTGCGGGACAGACAACCGGGTATCGAGGCTACACCTTC	CASSIVAGQTTGYRGYTF
TRBJ2-7	-	TRBV11-3	-	TGTGCCAGCAGCTCAGGGGGGAGCTCCTACGAGCAGTACTTC	CASSSGGSSYEQYF
TRBJ2-6	-	TRBV28	-	TGTGCCAGCAGTTCCGGGACCTCTGGGGCCAACGTCCTGACTTTC	CASSSGTSGANVLTF
TRBJ1-4	few	TRBV30	-	TGTGCCACCCATTTTCGAGGCAGGGGTAAAGAAAAACTGTTTTTT	CATHFRGRGKEKLFF
TRBJ1-5	once	TRBV19	-	TGTGCCAGTAGTATAGAGAGAGCGAGGGGTCAGCCCCAGCATTTT	CASSIERARGQPQHF